Listed below are T cell receptor beta chains from one sample, sequenced in a study of blood T cell repertoires in COVID-19. The protocol was immunoSEQ multiplex PCR, while the TCRdb copy is restricted to in-frame clones and leaves out a portion. The table has 150,000 to 250,000 clones, around 75% seen once; the top ten hold around 5.4%. The sequencing sample was made of peripheral blood. The receptor source for this set is a woman in her forties with COVID-19, enrolled during active disease. Both conserved end residues are part of each CDR3. D genes are given only for firm matches. For some rows the clone size is stated as once, few or many, or as a class when expanded; others skip it.

>-|TRBV7-3|TRBJ2-1|TRBD2
TGTGCCAGCAGCTCTGGACTAGCGGGCTACAATGAGCAGTTCTTC
CASSSGLAGYNEQFF
>-|TRBV6-5|TRBJ1-2|-
TGTGCCAGCAAGGCAGGGGAAGGAACTGGCTACACCTTC
CASKAGEGTGYTF
>-|TRBV19|TRBJ1-2|TRBD1
TGTGCCAGTAGTATCCAGGGGGCTTTGCCACTGTATGGCTACACCTTC
CASSIQGALPLYGYTF
>-|TRBV27|TRBJ2-6|-
TGTGCCAGCAGGGAGCCCGGGGCCAACGTCCTGACTTTC
CASREPGANVLTF
>-|TRBV6-4|TRBJ1-5|-
TGTGCCAGCAGACCAGAGGAGGGAAGCAATCAGCCCCAGCATTTT
CASRPEEGSNQPQHF
>-|TRBV7-9|TRBJ2-1|-
TGTGCCAGCAGCCCCGGACACTACAATGAGCAGTTCTTC
CASSPGHYNEQFF
>-|TRBV5-1|TRBJ1-2|TRBD1
TGCGCCAGCAGCTGGGGGACAGTGGATGGCTACACCTTC
CASSWGTVDGYTF
>-|TRBV9|TRBJ2-7|TRBD1
TGTGCCAGCAGCATACAGGGGGCGCTGGGCGAGCAGTACTTC
CASSIQGALGEQYF
>-|TRBV18|TRBJ1-1|-
TGTGCCAGCTCTCTTGACAGGGAAGCTTTCTTT
CASSLDREAFF
>-|TRBV6-5|TRBJ2-7|-
TGTGCCACCAAGAGAGATTCCTCCTACGAGCAGTACTTC
CATKRDSSYEQYF
>once|TRBV14|TRBJ2-2|TRBD2
TGTGCCAGCAGCCAACAGGAGGGAGGGCCTCCTGGGGGTACCGGGGAGCTGTTTTTT
CASSQQEGGPPGGTGELFF
>-|TRBV29-1|TRBJ1-2|-
TGCAGCGTTGAAGGGGCAGGGGTGCCCTCCTATGGCTACACCTTC
CSVEGAGVPSYGYTF
>-|TRBV27|TRBJ1-2|-
TGTGCCAGCAGTCCAGACAGAGCTAACTATGGCTACACCTTC
CASSPDRANYGYTF
>-|TRBV2|TRBJ2-2|-
TGTGCCAGCAGTGTACTAACCGGGGAGCTGTTTTTT
CASSVLTGELFF
>-|TRBV5-1|TRBJ2-5|-
TGCGCCAGCAGCCCGAGCTCCAAGTACCAAGAGACCCAGTACTTC
CASSPSSKYQETQYF
>once|TRBV6-5|TRBJ1-5|TRBD1
TGTGCCAGCAGAGCCGGACAGGGCAGTAATCAGCCCCAGCATTTT
CASRAGQGSNQPQHF
>-|TRBV15|TRBJ2-5|-
TGTGCCACCAGCACCGGAGGCGGAAAGACCCAGTACTTC
CATSTGGGKTQYF
>-|TRBV2|TRBJ2-5|-
TGTGCCAGCAGTCTACAGGGGGGGCAAGAGACCCAGTACTTC
CASSLQGGQETQYF
>few|TRBV6-6|TRBJ2-5|-
TGTGCCAGCAGTTACCAGGGTACCCAAGAGACCCAGTACTTC
CASSYQGTQETQYF
>-|TRBV7-2|TRBJ2-2|TRBD2
TGTGCCAGCAGCTTAGCGAGCTCTAGCGGGGGGGCGACCGGGGAGCTGTTTTTT
CASSLASSSGGATGELFF
>-|TRBV5-1|TRBJ2-1|TRBD1
TGCGCCAGCAGCTTGGCCGGGACAGACAATGAGCAGTTCTTC
CASSLAGTDNEQFF
>-|TRBV11-2|TRBJ1-2|TRBD1
TGTGCCAGCAGCTTTTCCCCCACAGGGGTCTATGGCTACACCTTC
CASSFSPTGVYGYTF
>-|TRBV7-2|TRBJ2-5|-
TGTGCCAGCAGCCCGAGGGTCGGGCTGGAGACCCAGTACTTC
CASSPRVGLETQYF
>-|TRBV12-3/TRBV12-4|TRBJ1-1|-
TGTGCCAGCAGTCGTAACACTGAAGCTTTCTTT
CASSRNTEAFF
>-|TRBV7-2|TRBJ1-2|-
TGTGCCAGCAGCTTAGTGGACAGCCATTATGGCTACACCTTC
CASSLVDSHYGYTF
>once|TRBV19|TRBJ1-5|-
TGTGCCAGTAGTATACAGGGCCTAAGTGAGCCCCAGCATTTT
CASSIQGLSEPQHF
>-|TRBV5-1|TRBJ2-2|TRBD1
TGCGCCAGCAGCTCCGTGACCGGGACAGTGAACACCGGGGAGCTGTTTTTT
CASSSVTGTVNTGELFF
>-|TRBV3-1/TRBV3-2|TRBJ2-3|TRBD2
TGTGCCAGCAGCCAAGGAGCGGGGGGCACAGATACGCAGTATTTT
CASSQGAGGTDTQYF
>once|TRBV19|TRBJ2-5|TRBD1
TGTGCCAGTAGTATAGACCCGACAGGGACAGAGACCCAGTACTTC
CASSIDPTGTETQYF
>-|TRBV18|TRBJ2-1|-
TGTGCCAGCTCGCGTTCTAGGGAGGAGCAGTTCTTC
CASSRSREEQFF
>few|TRBV5-6|TRBJ1-1|-
TGTGCCAGCAGCTTGAAGGGGGTGCCCCAAGCTTTCTTT
CASSLKGVPQAFF
>-|TRBV6-5|TRBJ2-7|-
TGTGCCAGCAGTTGGAGGCCGGGGGGCGGCGACGAGCAGTACTTC
CASSWRPGGGDEQYF
>-|TRBV5-1|TRBJ1-4|TRBD1
TGCGCCACCGGGACAGGGGTTATTGTCGGTGAAAAACTGTTTTTT
CATGTGVIVGEKLFF
>-|TRBV7-9|TRBJ1-2|TRBD1
TGTGCCAGCAGCCTGGGACAGGGTGGGGATGGCTACACCTTC
CASSLGQGGDGYTF
>-|TRBV5-6|TRBJ1-2|TRBD1
TGTGCCAGCAGCTTGAAACAGGGGGTCGCTTATGGCTACACCTTC
CASSLKQGVAYGYTF
>-|TRBV6-6|TRBJ2-1|-
TGTGCCAGCAGTTATCGCGGCGGGAACTCCTACAATGAGCAGTTCTTC
CASSYRGGNSYNEQFF
>-|TRBV19|TRBJ1-2|-
TGTGCCAGTAGTATAAAAGGGGCACTGATACCAACCTTC
CASSIKGALIPTF
>-|TRBV30|TRBJ1-2|TRBD1
TGTGCCTGGAAAGTAACAGGGGGCGCCCCATATGGCTACACCTTC
CAWKVTGGAPYGYTF
>-|TRBV6-5|TRBJ1-5|-
TGTGCCAGCAGAAGGGGAGGGGGGAATCAGCCCCAGCATTTT
CASRRGGGNQPQHF
>-|TRBV7-7|TRBJ2-3|-
TGTGCCAGTGTATTACAGGAGTTTAGCACAGATACGCAGTATTTT
CASVLQEFSTDTQYF
>-|TRBV6-5|TRBJ1-5|-
TGTGCCAGCTGCAGGGCTTCAAATCAGCCCCAGCATTTT
CASCRASNQPQHF